What follows describes a single TCR beta chain. This CDR3 region has 16 residues. The germline CDR1 and CDR2 sequences are SGHVS and FQNEAQ. Trimming removed 5 bases at V and 1 base at J, with 14 bases between. These data originate in a study of regulatory T cells in long-lasting Graves disease. Indicated time point: persistent/refractory GD, antithyroid drugs over 5 years with positive TRAb. PBMCs provided the RNA from which the TCR library was made. Assembly of TCR beta libraries relied on iRepertoire HTBI primers together with Arm-PCR of CDR3 regions. MiXCR, applied by TCRdb to the multiplex PCR reads, yields one record per CDR3 protein. The repertoire has roughly 450,000 distinct CDR3 sequences, roughly a quarter of them found once; the top ten carry approximately 26%.

This clonotype originated in a female donor with Graves disease. The source was peripheral blood mononuclear cells (PBMCs), collected when the disease was refractory, from a patient treated with antithyroid drugs. The rearrangement joins TRBV7-8 to TRBJ1-4; D gene unclear. CDR3 bases: TGTGCCAGCAGCCTCCAACCTGCCGGAACTAATGAAAAACTGTTTTTT. Its translation is CASSLQPAGTNEKLFF.